This is a list of T cell receptor beta chains from one sample in a study of T cells in Graves' hyperthyroidism and ophthalmopathy. TCRdb reprocessed the multiplex PCR reads via MiXCR and lists one record per CDR3 protein. In the table there are approximately 300,000 distinct CDR3 sequences, around 20% of which are singletons. The sample taken for sequencing was blood. The receptors were gathered from a man aged 50 to 60 with Graves' ophthalmopathy. CDR3s include the opening cysteine and the closing phenylalanine or tryptophan. The D gene is left open where the match is weak. Size is stated for part of the rows, as once, few or many counts, or as a class when the clone is expanded.

TRBV9	-	-	TRBJ2-5	TGTGCCAGCAGCGTAGAGGGGGGAGGGGGCGTTGAGACCCAGTACTTC	CASSVEGGGGVETQYF
TRBV6-4	-	-	TRBJ2-5	TGTGCCAGCAGTTGTGAGATCCAAGAGACCCAGTACTTC	CASSCEIQETQYF
TRBV19	TRBD1	few	TRBJ2-1	TGTGCCAGTAGTAGCCCCTCGGACAGGGGAGGGCAATACAATGAGCAGTTCTTC	CASSSPSDRGGQYNEQFF
TRBV7-3	-	few	TRBJ1-1	TGTGCCAGCAGCTTAAGGGGACAATCCCTTTGGTCAACACAAGCAAACACTGAAGCTTTCTTT	CASSLRGQSLWSTQANTEAFF
TRBV7-9	TRBD1	few	TRBJ2-7	TGTGCCAGTAGTATACAGGGGGGCCGCTCCTACGAGCAGTACTTC	CASSIQGGRSYEQYF
TRBV19	TRBD1	few	TRBJ1-1	TGTGCCAGTAGTATATCCCGCGACAGGGGGAGTGCCACTGAAGCTTTCTTT	CASSISRDRGSATEAFF
TRBV15	-	many	TRBJ2-7	TGTGCCACCAGCAGAGGCGAGGGTGTGAACGAGCAGTACTTC	CATSRGEGVNEQYF
TRBV24-1	-	few	TRBJ1-2	TGTGCCACCAGTGATTTGAGGGGATTCGACTATGGCTACACCTTC	CATSDLRGFDYGYTF
TRBV20-1	-	many	TRBJ1-5	TGCAGTGCTACGACAGACTATCAGCCCCAGCATTTT	CSATTDYQPQHF
TRBV5-1	TRBD1	few	TRBJ2-1	TGCGCCAGCAGCTTGCCGGGACAGGGTAGAGACAATGAGCAGTTCTTC	CASSLPGQGRDNEQFF
TRBV5-1	-	many	TRBJ1-1	TGCGCCAGCAGCTCCACGACGGGGGACACTGAAGCTTTCTTT	CASSSTTGDTEAFF
TRBV25-1	-	few	TRBJ2-7	TGTGCCAGCAGTGAATGGGGGGCCGGGACCTACGAGCAGTACTTC	CASSEWGAGTYEQYF
TRBV11-2	-	-	TRBJ2-5	TGTGCCAGCAGCCGTCCACCTGGGGGGGAGACCCAGTACTTC	CASSRPPGGETQYF
TRBV20-1	-	many	TRBJ2-7	TGCAGTGCTAGAGATCTTGCGGGCTCTTACTACGAGCAGTACTTC	CSARDLAGSYYEQYF
TRBV7-9	-	-	TRBJ1-1	TGTGCCAGCAGCTCCCGATTAGGGCGGGGCGCTGGCACTGAAGCTTTCTTT	CASSSRLGRGAGTEAFF
TRBV30	-	many	TRBJ1-4	TGTGCCTGGAGTGACCCGGGACGTTGGTTGGAAAAACTGTTTTTT	CAWSDPGRWLEKLFF
TRBV5-4	-	-	TRBJ2-3	TGTGCCAGCAGCGGGGTCGGACTTAAAACAGATACGCAGTATTTT	CASSGVGLKTDTQYF
TRBV5-1	TRBD2	many	TRBJ2-1	TGCGCCAGCAGCGGGAATAAGGGGACTAGCGGGAGGGCCGGATCCTACAATGAGCAGTTCTTC	CASSGNKGTSGRAGSYNEQFF
TRBV29-1	TRBD2	-	TRBJ2-5	TGCAGCGTGGAGCCGGGACTAGCGGGAGTACCCCCAGAGACCCAGTACTTC	CSVEPGLAGVPPETQYF
TRBV5-1	-	many	TRBJ2-3	TGCGCCAGCAGCTTGGAGACCTCGAGAGATACGCAGTATTTT	CASSLETSRDTQYF
TRBV20-1	-	many	TRBJ2-7	TGCAGTGTGAGGGCCAGCGCCTACGAGCAGTACTTC	CSVRASAYEQYF
TRBV12-3/TRBV12-4	-	many	TRBJ2-7	TGTGCCAGCAGCCGGGGAGAGGGACCCTCCGACGAGCAGTACTTC	CASSRGEGPSDEQYF
TRBV20-1	TRBD2	few	TRBJ2-7	TGCAGTGCTAGCCACCTTGGACTAGCCGGGGCCGGGCAGTACTTC	CSASHLGLAGAGQYF
TRBV25-1	-	-	TRBJ2-2	TGTGCCAGCAGTGAACCTCCCCCGGGCACCGGGGAGCTGTTTTTT	CASSEPPPGTGELFF
TRBV14	-	few	TRBJ2-5	TGTGCCAGCAGCCAAGATATAACATTTTCGAAAGAGACCCAGTACTTC	CASSQDITFSKETQYF
TRBV20-1	TRBD2	-	TRBJ2-2	TGCAGTGCTAGATCCGAGCGGGAGAACACCGGGGAGCTGTTTTTT	CSARSERENTGELFF